A selection of T cell receptor beta chains follows, all from one sample in a study of naive CD8 T cells in extremely preterm neonates. The repertoire was sequenced with immunoSEQ multiplex PCR; TCRdb's copy has only in-frame clones and lacks some. This sample has a few thousand clones, with around 97% found just once. Sequenced: naive CD8+ T cells from cord blood. The receptors were gathered from a newborn in good health. CDR3s include the opening cysteine and the closing phenylalanine or tryptophan. A D gene is named only where the DNA matches it firmly. Clone size is given for some rows only: seen once, a few or many times, or a class if the clone is expanded.

TRBJ1-4,TRBV6-5,.,TRBD1,TGTGCCAGCAGCTGGACAGGGCCCACTAATGAAAAACTGTTTTTT,CASSWTGPTNEKLFF
TRBJ2-1,TRBV2,.,TRBD2,TGTGCCAGCAGATCCGGGACTACGAGCTCCTACAATGAGCAGTTCTTC,CASRSGTTSSYNEQFF
TRBJ2-3,TRBV28,.,.,TGTGCCAGCAGCCTAAGAGGGGGTACAGATACGCAGTATTTT,CASSLRGGTDTQYF
TRBJ1-2,TRBV6-5,.,TRBD1,TGTGCCAGCACCACAGGACAGGGGGACTATGGCTACACCTTC,CASTTGQGDYGYTF
TRBJ1-1,TRBV19,.,TRBD1,TGTGCCAGTAGTGCCGACAGGGAAGCGAACACTGAAGCTTTCTTT,CASSADREANTEAFF
TRBJ2-3,TRBV20-1,.,.,TGCAGTGCTAGAGTCGAAGAGGCGCAGTATTTT,CSARVEEAQYF
TRBJ1-3,TRBV19,.,.,TGTGCCACCGAGACTTCAGCCTCTGGAAACACCATATATTTT,CATETSASGNTIYF
TRBJ1-1,TRBV18,.,TRBD1,TGTGCCAGCTCACCAATTCAAGATGACAGGGGTTTGAACACTGAAGCTTTCTTT,CASSPIQDDRGLNTEAFF
TRBJ2-3,TRBV27,.,.,TGTGCCAGCAGTCCGGGACTGGTCCCAGATACGCAGTATTTT,CASSPGLVPDTQYF
TRBJ2-2,TRBV5-4,.,TRBD2,TGTGCCAGCAGCTTTACGGCGGGGGGCCCGAACACCGGGGAGCTGTTTTTT,CASSFTAGGPNTGELFF
TRBJ1-1,TRBV19,.,.,TGTGCCAGTATTGCTGCGCCGATTAGCATGAACACTGAAGCTTTCTTT,CASIAAPISMNTEAFF
TRBJ2-2,TRBV9,.,TRBD1,TGTGCCAGCGGACAGGGGGGAAACACCGGGGAGCTGTTTTTT,CASGQGGNTGELFF
TRBJ2-1,TRBV4-2,.,.,.,CASSQVGGGTYNEQLF
TRBJ1-1,TRBV5-1,.,.,TGCGCCAGCAGCTTCAGGGTGAACACTGAAGCTTTCTTT,CASSFRVNTEAFF
TRBJ2-1,TRBV27,.,TRBD1,TGTGCCAGCAGAGGACAGGGAAGCTCCTACAATGAGCAGTTCTTC,CASRGQGSSYNEQFF
TRBJ2-5,TRBV7-9,once,TRBD1,TGTGCCAGCAGCTTAGTTGGGGGACAGGGGACGGAGACCCAGTACTTC,CASSLVGGQGTETQYF
TRBJ1-3,TRBV2,.,TRBD1,TGTGCCAGCAGTCGGGACAGCAGCTCTGGAAACACCATATATTTT,CASSRDSSSGNTIYF
TRBJ1-1,TRBV28,.,.,TGTGCCAGCAGTTTAGAACTGAGGGCTTTCTTT,CASSLELRAFF
TRBJ2-2,TRBV7-3,.,.,TGTGCCAGCAGCTCGACATTATCCGGGGAGCTGTTTTTT,CASSSTLSGELFF
TRBJ1-1,TRBV4-3,.,TRBD1,TGCGCCAGCAGCATCGACAGGGGCGAGGGCACTGAAGCTTTCTTT,CASSIDRGEGTEAFF
TRBJ1-2,TRBV27,.,TRBD1,TGTGCCAGCAGCTCCATCGCCGGGACAGCTAACTATGGCTACACCTTC,CASSSIAGTANYGYTF
TRBJ2-7,TRBV27,.,.,TGTGCCAGCAGTTTCGGGGGGCGCTACGAGCAGTACTTC,CASSFGGRYEQYF
TRBJ2-3,TRBV10-3,once,TRBD2,TGTGCCATCAGTGAGTCGCGTAGCGGGGGATTCACAGATACGCAGTATTTT,CAISESRSGGFTDTQYF
TRBJ2-4,TRBV2,.,.,TGTGCCAGCAGTGACCCGGTTCTAGCCAAAAACATTCAGTACTTC,CASSDPVLAKNIQYF
TRBJ1-2,TRBV25-1,.,TRBD1,TGTGCCAGCAGTGCGGGGACAGGGGTTTTTAACTATGGCTACACCTTC,CASSAGTGVFNYGYTF
TRBJ1-2,TRBV7-6,.,TRBD1,TGTGCCAGCAGCTCCCGGACAGGGGATAGTGGCTACACCTTC,CASSSRTGDSGYTF
TRBJ2-7,TRBV25-1,.,TRBD2,TGTGCCAGCAGTGGACGGGGGGATTACGAGCAGTACTTC,CASSGRGDYEQYF
TRBJ2-4,TRBV27,once,.,TGTGCCAGCTCAGAATTTCAGGGGGCCAAAAACATTCAGTACTTC,CASSEFQGAKNIQYF
TRBJ1-4,TRBV28,once,TRBD1,TGTGCCAGCAGTTGGCGGACAGGGGACGAAAAACTGTTTTTT,CASSWRTGDEKLFF
TRBJ1-2,TRBV5-8,.,TRBD1,TGTGCCAGCAGCTTGAGGGGACAGGCCAGTTCGGATGGCTACACCTTC,CASSLRGQASSDGYTF
TRBJ1-2,TRBV19,.,TRBD1,TGTGCCAGTAGTTTGACTCCGGGACAGGGAAACTATGGCTACACCTTC,CASSLTPGQGNYGYTF
TRBJ2-1,TRBV27,.,TRBD2,TGTGCCAGCAGCTACGAGGCGGGGGGCTACAATGAGCAGTTCTTC,CASSYEAGGYNEQFF
TRBJ2-7,TRBV10-3,.,TRBD1,TGTGCCATCAGTGAAGAAGGGACAGCGCCCTACGAGCAGTACTTC,CAISEEGTAPYEQYF
TRBJ2-7,TRBV10-2,.,TRBD1,TGCGCTACCAGGGGGCTAGGGGGGGAGCAGTACTTC,CATRGLGGEQYF
TRBJ2-1,TRBV7-6,.,TRBD2,TGTGCCAGCAGCCCAGGGGTAGCGGGGGGGCGGCATGAATTTGGGCAGTTCTTC,CASSPGVAGGRHEFGQFF
TRBJ2-5,TRBV7-9,.,.,TGTGCCAGCAGCTTAAGCAGCGGACCATATCAAGAGACCCAGTACTTC,CASSLSSGPYQETQYF
TRBJ2-3,TRBV5-1,.,TRBD2,TGCGCCAGCAGCCCCGCGGGGGACCGCACAGATACGCAGTATTTT,CASSPAGDRTDTQYF
TRBJ2-5,TRBV7-9,.,TRBD2,TGTGCCAGCAGCCCGGGACTAGCGGGGGAGACCCAGTACTTC,CASSPGLAGETQYF
TRBJ2-7,TRBV5-6,.,TRBD2,TGTGCCAGCAGCTTGACGGGGGGGCTGGACGAGCAGTACTTC,CASSLTGGLDEQYF
TRBJ2-3,TRBV6-5,.,TRBD1,TGTGCCAGCAGTTCAACGGACAGGGAGGGCACAGATACGCAGTATTTT,CASSSTDREGTDTQYF
TRBJ2-3,TRBV19,once,TRBD2,TGTGCCAGTAGTATGGGAGCGGGGGGAGGGGCAGATACGCAGTATTTT,CASSMGAGGGADTQYF
TRBJ1-2,TRBV30,.,TRBD1,TGTGCCTGGAGTGGACAGGGCCAAAACTATGGCTACACCTTC,CAWSGQGQNYGYTF
TRBJ2-3,TRBV7-9,.,TRBD1,TGTGCCAGCAGCTCAGTACAGGGGTATACGCAGTATTTT,CASSSVQGYTQYF
TRBJ1-1,TRBV5-1,.,TRBD1,TGCGCCAGCAGCCTTAGACAGGGAACTGAAGCTTTCTTT,CASSLRQGTEAFF
TRBJ1-1,TRBV6-5,.,.,TGTGCCAGCTCCACGGGACTCTTCATGAACACTGAAGCTTTCTTT,CASSTGLFMNTEAFF
TRBJ2-5,TRBV4-1,.,TRBD2,TGCGCCAGCAGCCAATTCTCTCTTAGCGGGGGGGGAGAGACCCAGTACTTC,CASSQFSLSGGGETQYF
TRBJ2-1,TRBV29-1,once,TRBD1,TGCAGCGTAACCGGGACAGATAACTACAATGAGCAGTTCTTC,CSVTGTDNYNEQFF
TRBJ1-2,TRBV7-2,.,TRBD1,TGCGCCAGCAGCCATGGACAGGTTCCTAACTATGGCTACACCTTC,CASSHGQVPNYGYTF
TRBJ1-1,TRBV6-5,.,.,TGTGCCAGCAGTTATGGTGGCATAAACACTGAAGCTTTCTTT,CASSYGGINTEAFF